The clone carrying this T cell receptor beta chain was counted a few times. Its matching antigen is unknown. The data stem from a study of T cells after yellow fever vaccination. Germline V gene sequence: CDR1 SGHRS, CDR2 YFSETQ. The CDR3 contains 11 residues. The V end lost 6 bases, the J end lost 6 bases, and 8 bases lay between the germline ends. TCR cDNA was made by 5'RACE template switching, adding a universal primer site and UMIs. TCRdb reprocessed the 5' RACE reads with MiXCR, giving one entry per CDR3 protein. The sample includes a few hundred thousand distinct CDR3 sequences, 6.5% to 8.5% of them seen just once. The study, taken as a whole, reports: Most primary-vaccination clones reappeared after the booster (approximately 95% CD4, roughly 88% CD8). A weaker secondary response peaked on day 5, the primary on day 15. From the bulk population, abundant clonotypes could contaminate and appear within FACS-sorted repertoires.

The TCR comes from a man aged 18 to 29 who received the YFV17D yellow fever vaccine. The chain is built from TRBV5-1 and TRBJ2-3; a weak D match, TRBD1 (5 bases). This specimen consisted of PBMCs, obtained roughly seven weeks after the first yellow fever vaccination. CDR3 amino acids: CASIDSDTQYF. The CDR3 DNA is TGCGCCAGCATCGACAGTGATACGCAGTATTTT.